Listed below are T cell receptor beta chains from one sample, sequenced in a study of long-term antiretroviral therapy in people with HIV. Repertoires were generated with immunoSEQ multiplex PCR, while TCRdb's copy carries only in-frame clones and drops some. The sample shows 34,000 or so clones, roughly 85% of them seen only once. This sample comprised unsorted PBMCs, obtained 3.3 years after starting antiretroviral therapy. The receptors were gathered from a man in his late teens or twenties with HIV. Both conserved end residues are part of each CDR3. Part of the rows lack a size; the others show once, few, many or a class for expanded clones.

v_call: TRBV19
clone_size: few
cdr3_length: 13
cdr3_aa: CASSISSGGTAFF

v_call: TRBV15
clone_size: few
cdr3_length: 17
cdr3_aa: CATSRVGETSGALSQFF

v_call: TRBV27
clone_size: .
cdr3_length: 15
cdr3_aa: CASSLKKLPNTEAFF

v_call: TRBV5-1
clone_size: few
cdr3_length: 13
cdr3_aa: CASSLEGNPPLHF

v_call: TRBV5-6
clone_size: .
cdr3_length: 15
cdr3_aa: CASSLGGKGTEKLFF

v_call: TRBV2
clone_size: .
cdr3_length: 11
cdr3_aa: CASSPGYEQFF

v_call: TRBV19
clone_size: .
cdr3_length: 14
cdr3_aa: CASKMEGWNEKLFF

v_call: TRBV5-6
clone_size: .
cdr3_length: 13
cdr3_aa: CASRGGQNNEQFF

v_call: TRBV9
clone_size: .
cdr3_length: 16
cdr3_aa: CASSVVGQGQRTEAFF

v_call: TRBV7-9
clone_size: once
cdr3_length: 15
cdr3_aa: CASSARDSRAYEQYF

v_call: TRBV5-5
clone_size: .
cdr3_length: 15
cdr3_aa: CASSLDGVSNQPQHF

v_call: TRBV6-5
clone_size: .
cdr3_length: 13
cdr3_aa: CASSLGGPYGYTF

v_call: TRBV28
clone_size: few
cdr3_length: 12
cdr3_aa: CASRPILYEQYF

v_call: TRBV28
clone_size: .
cdr3_length: 15
cdr3_aa: CASSFEGRSTGELFF

v_call: TRBV5-4
clone_size: .
cdr3_length: 15
cdr3_aa: CASRPGTGLSEKLFF